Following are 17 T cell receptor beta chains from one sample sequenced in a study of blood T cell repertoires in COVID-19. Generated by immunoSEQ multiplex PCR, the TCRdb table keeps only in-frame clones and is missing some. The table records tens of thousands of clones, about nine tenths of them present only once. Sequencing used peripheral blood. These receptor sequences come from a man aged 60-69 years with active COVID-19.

The CDR3 loop is CSVDGRDNEQYF. The CDR3 DNA is TGCAGCGTTGATGGCAGGGACAACGAGCAGTACTTC. J is TRBJ2-7 and V is TRBV29-1; weak D call: TRBD1 (6 bases). V was shortened by 3 bases and J by 5 bases, with 11 bases between the two germline ends. CDR1 is SQVTM and CDR2 is ANQGSEA in the germline V gene. This CDR3 contains 12 residues.

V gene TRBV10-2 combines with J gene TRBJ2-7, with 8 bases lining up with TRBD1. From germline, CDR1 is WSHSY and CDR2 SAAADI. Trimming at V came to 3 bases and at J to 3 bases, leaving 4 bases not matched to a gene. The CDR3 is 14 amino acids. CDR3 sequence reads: CASSDGQGNYEQYF. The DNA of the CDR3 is TGCGCCAGCAGTGACGGACAGGGAAACTACGAGCAGTACTTC.

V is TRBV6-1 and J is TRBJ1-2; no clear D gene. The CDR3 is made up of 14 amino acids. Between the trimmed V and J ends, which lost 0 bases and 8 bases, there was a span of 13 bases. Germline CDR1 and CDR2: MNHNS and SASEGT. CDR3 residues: CASSEALLGGGYTF. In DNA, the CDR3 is TGTGCCAGCAGTGAAGCGCTTCTAGGTGGAGGCTACACCTTC.

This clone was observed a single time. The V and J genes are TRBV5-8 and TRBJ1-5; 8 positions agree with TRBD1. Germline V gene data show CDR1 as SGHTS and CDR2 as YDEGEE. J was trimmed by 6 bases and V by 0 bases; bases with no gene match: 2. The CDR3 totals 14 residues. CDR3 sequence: CASSLGQGTQPQHF. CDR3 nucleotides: TGTGCCAGCAGCTTGGGACAGGGGACTCAGCCCCAGCATTTT.

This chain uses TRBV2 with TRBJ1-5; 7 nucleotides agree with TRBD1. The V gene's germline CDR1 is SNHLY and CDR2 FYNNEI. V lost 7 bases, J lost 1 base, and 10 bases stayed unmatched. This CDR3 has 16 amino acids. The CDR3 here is CASNPDRARSNQPQHF. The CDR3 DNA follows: TGTGCCAGCAACCCCGACAGGGCTAGAAGCAATCAGCCCCAGCATTTT.

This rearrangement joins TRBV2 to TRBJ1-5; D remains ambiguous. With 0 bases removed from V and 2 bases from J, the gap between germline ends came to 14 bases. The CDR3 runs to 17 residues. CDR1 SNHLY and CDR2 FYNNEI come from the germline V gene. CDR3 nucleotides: TGTGCCAGCAGTGAAGCTTTCGGTACCTATGGCAATCAGCCCCAGCATTTT. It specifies CASSEAFGTYGNQPQHF.

CDR3 protein: CASSFRGEAGETQYF. CDR3 sequence (DNA): TGTGCCAGCAGTTTTCGGGGGGAAGCGGGAGAGACCCAGTACTTC. V gene TRBV27 combines with J gene TRBJ2-5; 7 bases map to TRBD2. The CDR3 is 15 residues long. Germline-derived CDR1 and CDR2 are MNHEY and SMNVEV (reference sequence). The trim removed 3 bases at V and 4 bases at J, leaving 8 bases unmatched.

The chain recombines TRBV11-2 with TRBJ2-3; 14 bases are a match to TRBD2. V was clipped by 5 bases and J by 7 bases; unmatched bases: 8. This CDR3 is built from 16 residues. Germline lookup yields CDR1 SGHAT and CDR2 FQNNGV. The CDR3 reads CASSIRLAGGPYTQYF. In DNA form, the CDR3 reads TGTGCCAGCAGCATCCGACTAGCGGGAGGGCCATATACGCAGTATTTT.

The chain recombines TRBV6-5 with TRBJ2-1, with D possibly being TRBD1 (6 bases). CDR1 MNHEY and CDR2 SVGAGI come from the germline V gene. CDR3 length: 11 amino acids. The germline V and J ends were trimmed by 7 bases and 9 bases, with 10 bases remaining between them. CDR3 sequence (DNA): TGTGCCAGCACTCAAGGGGGTGAGCAGTTCTTC. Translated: CASTQGGEQFF.

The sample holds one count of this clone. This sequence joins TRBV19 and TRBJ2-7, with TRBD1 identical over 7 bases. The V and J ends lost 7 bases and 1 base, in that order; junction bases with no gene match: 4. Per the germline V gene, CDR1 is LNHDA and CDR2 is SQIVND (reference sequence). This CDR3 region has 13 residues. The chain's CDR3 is CASKDRRSYEQYF. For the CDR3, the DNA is TGTGCCAGTAAGGACAGGAGATCCTACGAGCAGTACTTC.

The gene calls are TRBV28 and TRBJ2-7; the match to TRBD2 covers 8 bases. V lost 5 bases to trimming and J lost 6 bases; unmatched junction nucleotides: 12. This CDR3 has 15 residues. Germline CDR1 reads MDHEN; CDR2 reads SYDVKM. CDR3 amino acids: CASSNGRGRGVEQYF. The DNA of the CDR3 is TGTGCCAGCAGTAACGGGCGGGGGCGGGGGGTCGAGCAGTACTTC.

This CDR3 reads CASSPGGGRTYEQYF. Here the CDR3 DNA reads TGCGCCAGCAGCCCCGGGGGAGGGAGAACCTACGAGCAGTACTTC. The chain is built from TRBV4-1 and TRBJ2-7, with 7 bases aligning to TRBD2. The CDR3 runs 15 residues. CDR1 and CDR2 from the germline V gene are MGHRA and YSYEKL. V shed 4 bases, J shed 2 bases, and the junction held 8 bases outside the gene matches.

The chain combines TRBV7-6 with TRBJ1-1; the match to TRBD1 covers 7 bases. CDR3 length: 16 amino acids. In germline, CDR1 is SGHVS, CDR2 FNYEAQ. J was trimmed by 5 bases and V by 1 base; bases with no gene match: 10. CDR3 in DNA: TGTGCCAGCAGCTTAGAACAGGCCGGCAGGGGGACTGAAGCTTTCTTT. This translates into CASSLEQAGRGTEAFF.

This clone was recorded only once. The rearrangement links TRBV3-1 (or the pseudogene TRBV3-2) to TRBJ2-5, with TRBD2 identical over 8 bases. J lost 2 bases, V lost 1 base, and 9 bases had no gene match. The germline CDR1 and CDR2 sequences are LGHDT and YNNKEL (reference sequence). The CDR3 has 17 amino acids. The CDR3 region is CASSQASGLAQQETQYF. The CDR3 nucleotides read TGTGCCAGCAGCCAAGCGAGCGGACTAGCACAACAAGAGACCCAGTACTTC.

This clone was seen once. The CDR3 DNA is TGTGCCAGTAGGATGATAACAGGGCTCTTCACTGAAGCTTTCTTT. As protein: CASRMITGLFTEAFF. The J gene is TRBJ1-1, the V gene TRBV19; weak D call: TRBD1 (6 bases). V gave up 6 bases and J gave up 4 bases, with 18 bases separating them. The CDR3 spans 15 residues. CDR1 and CDR2 from the germline V gene are LNHDA and SQIVND (reference sequence).

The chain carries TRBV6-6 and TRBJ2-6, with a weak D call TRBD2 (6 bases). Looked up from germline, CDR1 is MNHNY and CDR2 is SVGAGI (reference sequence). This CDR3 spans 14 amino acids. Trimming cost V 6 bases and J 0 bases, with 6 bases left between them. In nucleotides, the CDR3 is TGTGCCAGCAGGGGGGGCTCTGGGGCCAACGTCCTGACTTTC. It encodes CASRGGSGANVLTF.

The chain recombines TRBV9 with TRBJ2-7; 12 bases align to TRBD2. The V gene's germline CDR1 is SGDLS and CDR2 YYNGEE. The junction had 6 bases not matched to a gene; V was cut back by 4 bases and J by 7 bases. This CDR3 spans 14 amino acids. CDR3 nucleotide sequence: TGTGCCAGCAGCCCGCTAGCGGGAGGGCAGGAGCAGTACTTC. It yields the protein CASSPLAGGQEQYF.